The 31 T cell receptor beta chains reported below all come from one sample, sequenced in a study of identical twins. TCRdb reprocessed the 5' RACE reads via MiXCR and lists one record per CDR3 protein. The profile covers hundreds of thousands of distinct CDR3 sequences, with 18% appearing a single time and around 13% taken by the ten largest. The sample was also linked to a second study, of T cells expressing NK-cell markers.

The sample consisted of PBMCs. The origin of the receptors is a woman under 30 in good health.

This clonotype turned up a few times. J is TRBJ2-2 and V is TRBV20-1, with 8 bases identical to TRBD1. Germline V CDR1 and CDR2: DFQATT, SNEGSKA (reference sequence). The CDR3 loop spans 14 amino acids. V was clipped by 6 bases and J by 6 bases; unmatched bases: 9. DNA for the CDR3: TGCAGTGCCTTGGACAGGGCGAGGGCCGGGGAGCTGTTTTTT. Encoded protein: CSALDRARAGELFF.

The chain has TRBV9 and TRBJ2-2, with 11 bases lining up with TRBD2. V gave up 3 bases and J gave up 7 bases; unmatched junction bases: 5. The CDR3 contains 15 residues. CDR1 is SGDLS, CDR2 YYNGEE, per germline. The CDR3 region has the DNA TGTGCCAGCAGCGGTAGCGGGGGGGCTATCGGGGAGCTGTTTTTT. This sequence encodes CASSGSGGAIGELFF.

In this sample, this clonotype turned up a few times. CDR3 sequence reads: CASSFAGTAEAFF. The CDR3 region has the DNA TGTGCCAGCAGTTTCGCCGGGACAGCTGAAGCTTTCTTT. The gene calls are TRBV12-3 or TRBV12-4 and TRBJ1-1, with TRBD1 matching 7 bases. J lost 6 bases, V lost 3 bases, and 4 bases had no gene match. CDR3 length equals 13 residues.

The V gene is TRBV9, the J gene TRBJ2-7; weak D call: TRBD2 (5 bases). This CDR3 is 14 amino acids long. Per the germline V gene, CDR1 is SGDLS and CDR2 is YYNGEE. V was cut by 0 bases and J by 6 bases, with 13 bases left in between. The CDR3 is CASSVVGSRGEQYF. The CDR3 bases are TGTGCCAGCAGCGTAGTGGGCAGTCGGGGCGAGCAGTACTTC. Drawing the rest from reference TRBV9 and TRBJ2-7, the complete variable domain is DSGVTQTPKHLITATGQRVTLRCSPRSGDLSVYWYQQSLDQGLQFLIQYYNGEERAKGNILERFSAQQFPDLHSELNLSSLELGDSALYFCASSVVGSRGEQYFGPGTRLTVT.

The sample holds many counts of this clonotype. The CDR3 loop reads CASSDGISRETQYF. Here the CDR3 DNA reads TGCGCCAGCAGTGATGGTATTAGCCGGGAGACCCAGTACTTC. V gene TRBV10-1 combines with J gene TRBJ2-5; the D is unclear. Trimming cost V 3 bases and J 5 bases, with 13 bases left between them. There are 14 residues in the CDR3. Per germline, CDR1 WNHNN and CDR2 SYGVQD (reference sequence).

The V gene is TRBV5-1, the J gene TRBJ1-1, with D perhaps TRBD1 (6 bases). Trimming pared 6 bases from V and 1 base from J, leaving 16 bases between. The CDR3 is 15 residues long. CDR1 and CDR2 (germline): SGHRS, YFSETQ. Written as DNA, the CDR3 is TGCGCCAGCACGGTAGTTGGCAGGGGGAACACTGAAGCTTTCTTT. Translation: CASTVVGRGNTEAFF.

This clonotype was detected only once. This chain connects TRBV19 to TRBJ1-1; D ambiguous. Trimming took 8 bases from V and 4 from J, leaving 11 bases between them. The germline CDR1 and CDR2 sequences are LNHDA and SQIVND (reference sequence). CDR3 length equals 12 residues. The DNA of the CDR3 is TGTGCCAGTCTGGTGGGGTCCACTGAAGCTTTCTTT. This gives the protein CASLVGSTEAFF.

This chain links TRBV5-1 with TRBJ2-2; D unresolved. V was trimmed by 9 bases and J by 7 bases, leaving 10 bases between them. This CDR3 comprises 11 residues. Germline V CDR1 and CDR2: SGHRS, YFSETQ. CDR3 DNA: TGCGCCACTCTTTATAGCGGGGAGCTGTTTTTT. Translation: CATLYSGELFF.

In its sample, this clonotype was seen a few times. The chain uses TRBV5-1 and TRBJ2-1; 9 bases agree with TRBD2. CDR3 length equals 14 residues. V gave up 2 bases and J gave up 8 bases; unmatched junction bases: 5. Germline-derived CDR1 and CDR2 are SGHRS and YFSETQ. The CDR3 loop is CASSFLAGRDEQFF. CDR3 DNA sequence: TGCGCCAGCAGCTTTCTAGCGGGACGGGATGAGCAGTTCTTC.

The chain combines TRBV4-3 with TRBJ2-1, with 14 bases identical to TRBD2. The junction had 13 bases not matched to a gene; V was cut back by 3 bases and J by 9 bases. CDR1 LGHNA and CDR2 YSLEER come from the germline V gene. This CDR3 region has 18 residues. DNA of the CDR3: TGCGCCAGCAGCCAGGGACTAGCGGGAGTAAGAGGTGCGGGTGAGCAGTTCTTC. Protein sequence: CASSQGLAGVRGAGEQFF.

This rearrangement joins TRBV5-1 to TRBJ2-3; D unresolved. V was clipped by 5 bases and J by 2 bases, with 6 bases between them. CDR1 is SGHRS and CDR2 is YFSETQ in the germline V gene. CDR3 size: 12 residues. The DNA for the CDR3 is TGCGCCAGCAGACAAATCACAGATACGCAGTATTTT. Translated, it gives CASRQITDTQYF.

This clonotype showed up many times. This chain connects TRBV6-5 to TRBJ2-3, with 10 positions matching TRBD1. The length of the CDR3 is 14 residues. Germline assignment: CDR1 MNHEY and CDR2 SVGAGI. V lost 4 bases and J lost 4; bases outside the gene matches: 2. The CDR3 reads CASSSGQGADTQYF. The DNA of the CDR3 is TGTGCCAGCAGTTCCGGACAGGGGGCAGATACGCAGTATTTT.

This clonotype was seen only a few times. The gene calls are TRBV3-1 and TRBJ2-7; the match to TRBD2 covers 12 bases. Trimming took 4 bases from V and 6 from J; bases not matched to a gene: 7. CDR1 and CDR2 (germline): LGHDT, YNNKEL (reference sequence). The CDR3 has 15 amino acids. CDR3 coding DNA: TGTGCCAGCAGCCGCGGACTAGCGGGGTCTCTCGAGCAGTACTTC. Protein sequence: CASSRGLAGSLEQYF.

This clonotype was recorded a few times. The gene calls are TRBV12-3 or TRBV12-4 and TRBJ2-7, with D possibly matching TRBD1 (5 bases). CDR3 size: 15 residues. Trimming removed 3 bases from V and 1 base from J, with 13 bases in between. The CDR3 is CASSFSGHRSYEQYF. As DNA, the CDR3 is TGTGCCAGCAGTTTTAGTGGACACCGTTCCTACGAGCAGTACTTC.

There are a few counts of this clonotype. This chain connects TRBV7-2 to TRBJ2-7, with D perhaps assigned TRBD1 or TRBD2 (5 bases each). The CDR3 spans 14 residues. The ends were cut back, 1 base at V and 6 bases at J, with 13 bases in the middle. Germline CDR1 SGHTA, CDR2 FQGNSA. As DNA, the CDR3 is TGTGCCAGCAGCTTAGATCAGAAGGGACGCGAGCAGTACTTC. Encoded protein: CASSLDQKGREQYF.

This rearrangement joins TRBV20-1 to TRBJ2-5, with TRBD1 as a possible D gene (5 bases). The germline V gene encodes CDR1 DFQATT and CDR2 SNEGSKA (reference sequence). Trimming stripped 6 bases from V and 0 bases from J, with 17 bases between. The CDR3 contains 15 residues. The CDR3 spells CSAHRLDTDQETQYF. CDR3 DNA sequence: TGCAGTGCCCACAGGCTTGACACCGACCAAGAGACCCAGTACTTC.

CDR3 coding DNA: TGCAGTGCTAGACCGCCGAGGGGCGGAGGGACCCAGTACTTC. Its translation is CSARPPRGGGTQYF. This chain links TRBV20-1 with TRBJ2-5; D may correspond to TRBD1 or TRBD2 (5 bases each). Germline V gene lookup returns CDR1 DFQATT and CDR2 SNEGSKA (reference sequence). The CDR3 length is 14 residues. The V gene lost 2 bases and the J gene lost 7 bases, with 17 bases spanning the gap.

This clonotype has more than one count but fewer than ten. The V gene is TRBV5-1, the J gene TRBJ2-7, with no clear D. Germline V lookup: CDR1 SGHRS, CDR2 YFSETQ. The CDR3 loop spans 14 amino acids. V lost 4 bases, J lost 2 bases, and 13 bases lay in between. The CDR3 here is CASSLMGSTYEQYF. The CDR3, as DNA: TGCGCCAGCAGCCTGATGGGCAGTACCTACGAGCAGTACTTC. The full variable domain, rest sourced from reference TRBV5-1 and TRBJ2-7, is KAGVTQTPRYLIKTRGQQVTLSCSPISGHRSVSWYQQTPGQGLQFLFEYFSETQRNKGNFPGRFSGRQFSNSRSEMNVSTLELGDSALYLCASSLMGSTYEQYFGPGTRLTVT.

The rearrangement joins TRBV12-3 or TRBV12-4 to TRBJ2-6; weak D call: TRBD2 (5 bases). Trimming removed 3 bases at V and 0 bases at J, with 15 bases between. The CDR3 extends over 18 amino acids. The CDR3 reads CASSFDVRVGSGANVLTF. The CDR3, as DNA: TGTGCCAGCAGTTTCGACGTGCGGGTGGGCTCTGGGGCCAACGTCCTGACTTTC.

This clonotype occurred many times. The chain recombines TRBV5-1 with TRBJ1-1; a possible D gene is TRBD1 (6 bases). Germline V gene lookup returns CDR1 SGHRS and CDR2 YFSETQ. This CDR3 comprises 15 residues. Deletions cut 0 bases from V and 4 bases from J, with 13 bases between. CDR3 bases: TGCGCCAGCAGCTTGGCTGGGGGCGCCTTCACTGAAGCTTTCTTT. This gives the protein CASSLAGGAFTEAFF.

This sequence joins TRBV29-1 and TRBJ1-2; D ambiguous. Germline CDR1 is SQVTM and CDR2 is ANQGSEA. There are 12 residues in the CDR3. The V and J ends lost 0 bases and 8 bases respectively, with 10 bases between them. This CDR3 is CSVEDDVEGYTF. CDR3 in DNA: TGCAGCGTTGAAGATGACGTGGAGGGCTACACCTTC.

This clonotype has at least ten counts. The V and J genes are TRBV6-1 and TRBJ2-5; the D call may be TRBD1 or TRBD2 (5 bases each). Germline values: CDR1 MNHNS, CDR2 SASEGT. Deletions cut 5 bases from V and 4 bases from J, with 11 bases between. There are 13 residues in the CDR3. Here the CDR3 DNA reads TGTGCCAGCAGTAGGGGACCTGGAGAGACCCAGTACTTC. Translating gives CASSRGPGETQYF.

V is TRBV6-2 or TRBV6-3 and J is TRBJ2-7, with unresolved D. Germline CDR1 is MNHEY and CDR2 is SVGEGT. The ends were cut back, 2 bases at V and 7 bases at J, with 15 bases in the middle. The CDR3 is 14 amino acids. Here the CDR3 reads CASSYPDPAREQYF. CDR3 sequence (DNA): TGTGCCAGCAGTTACCCCGATCCCGCGCGGGAGCAGTACTTC.

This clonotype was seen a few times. CDR3 amino acids: CASSRAGTRRLYEQYF. The CDR3 DNA reads as TGTGCCAGCAGTCGGGCCGGGACTAGAAGGTTGTACGAGCAGTACTTC. The chain couples TRBV3-1 to TRBJ2-7; 8 nucleotides agree with TRBD2. The CDR3 totals 16 residues. V lost 6 bases and J lost 4; bases outside the gene matches: 14. From germline, CDR1 is LGHDT and CDR2 YNNKEL (reference sequence).

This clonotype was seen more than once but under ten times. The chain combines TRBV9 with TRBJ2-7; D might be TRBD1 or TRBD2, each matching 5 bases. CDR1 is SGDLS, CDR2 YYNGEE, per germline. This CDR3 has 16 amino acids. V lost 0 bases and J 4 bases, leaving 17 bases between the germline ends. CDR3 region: CASSVEFRGPIYEQYF. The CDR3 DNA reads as TGTGCCAGCAGCGTAGAGTTTCGGGGACCCATATACGAGCAGTACTTC.

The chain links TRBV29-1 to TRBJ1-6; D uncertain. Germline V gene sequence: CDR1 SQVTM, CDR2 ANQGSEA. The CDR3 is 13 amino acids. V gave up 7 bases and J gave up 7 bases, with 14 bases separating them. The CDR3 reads CSGKAAENSPLHF. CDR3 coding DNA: TGCAGCGGCAAGGCAGCCGAGAATTCACCCCTCCACTTT.

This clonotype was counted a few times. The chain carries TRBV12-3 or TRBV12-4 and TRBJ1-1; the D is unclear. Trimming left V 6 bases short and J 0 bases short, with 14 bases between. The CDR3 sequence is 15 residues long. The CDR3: CASSRPPTLNTEAFF. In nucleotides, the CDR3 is TGTGCCAGCAGCCGCCCACCTACACTGAACACTGAAGCTTTCTTT.

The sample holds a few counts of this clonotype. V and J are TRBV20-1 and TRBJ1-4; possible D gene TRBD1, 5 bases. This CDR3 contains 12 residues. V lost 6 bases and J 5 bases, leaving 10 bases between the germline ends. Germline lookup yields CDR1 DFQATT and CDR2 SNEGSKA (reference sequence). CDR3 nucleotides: TGCAGTGCCGAAGGGGAAAATGAAAAACTGTTTTTT. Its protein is CSAEGENEKLFF.

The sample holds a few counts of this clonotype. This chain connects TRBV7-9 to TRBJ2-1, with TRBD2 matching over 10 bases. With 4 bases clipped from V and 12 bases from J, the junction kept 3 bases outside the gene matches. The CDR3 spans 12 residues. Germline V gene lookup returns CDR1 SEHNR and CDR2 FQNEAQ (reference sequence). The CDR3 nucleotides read TGTGCCAGCAGCTCCTTAGCGGGAGGGCAGTTCTTC. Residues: CASSSLAGGQFF.

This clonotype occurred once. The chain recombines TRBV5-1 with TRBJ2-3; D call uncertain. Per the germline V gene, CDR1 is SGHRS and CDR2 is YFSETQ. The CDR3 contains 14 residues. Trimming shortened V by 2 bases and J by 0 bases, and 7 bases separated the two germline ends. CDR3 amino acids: CASSFRYSTDTQYF. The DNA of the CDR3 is TGCGCCAGCAGCTTTAGATATAGCACAGATACGCAGTATTTT.

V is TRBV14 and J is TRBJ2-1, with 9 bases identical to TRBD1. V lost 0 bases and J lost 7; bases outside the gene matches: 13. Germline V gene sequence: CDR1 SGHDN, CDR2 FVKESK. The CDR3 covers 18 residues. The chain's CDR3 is CASSQDDMGTGIKNEQFF. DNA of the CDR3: TGTGCCAGCAGCCAAGATGATATGGGGACAGGGATCAAAAATGAGCAGTTCTTC.